Ten or more counts support the clone carrying this TCR beta chain. Primed by a sample-barcoded 5' primer and a J-beta primer mix, a second PCR proceeded for 7 to 11 cycles. TCRdb analysed the 5' RACE reads with MiXCR anew, one entry per CDR3 protein. The sample has hundreds of thousands of distinct CDR3 sequences, 25% seen once; the top ten hold more than 7.5%. This record belongs to a study of blood T cells in healthy people across ages. V was shortened by 11 bases and J by 3 bases, with 17 bases between the two germline ends. This CDR3 spans 14 amino acids. CDR1 and CDR2 from the germline V gene are SNHLY and FYNNEI. The same data also went into a second study, on T cells of mothers and their children.

Sequenced sample: blood. The chain uses TRBV2 and TRBJ1-5, with D unresolved. This TCR was recovered from a boy aged 5-17 years in good health. DNA of the CDR3: TGTGCCGGCGCAGATTGGGTTCTCAATCAGCCCCAGCATTTT. It is translated as CAGADWVLNQPQHF.